This T cell receptor (beta chain) was identified during a study of blood T cell repertoires in COVID-19. Study context: Both acute and convalescent COVID-19 samples were obtained from the United States, Italy and Spain. From T cells, B-cell-depleted T cells, or PBMCs came the material, which was cDNA or gDNA.

Source study methods: Amplification of reference gene primers was used by the study to estimate nucleated cell counts. This table comes from immunoSEQ multiplex PCR, and its TCRdb copy is limited to in-frame clones, with some not included. Clone size and the V and J calls come from that table; the DNA yielded D and trimming. This sample yields over 100,000 clones, of which 65% to 85% are seen a single time; 0.8% to 1% belongs to the top ten. Trimming at V came to 0 bases and at J to 2 bases, leaving 1 base not matched to a gene. CDR1 and CDR2 (germline): LGHDT, YNNKEL (reference sequence). This CDR3 is 15 amino acids long.

This chain links TRBV3-1 (or the pseudogene TRBV3-2) with TRBJ2-1; the match to TRBD2 covers 7 bases. Specimen: peripheral blood. This TCR derives from a woman aged 70-85 years with acute or convalescent COVID-19. The CDR3 DNA reads TGTGCCAGCAGCCAAGAGGGGGGGGCCTACAATGAGCAGTTCTTC. Amino acids: CASSQEGGAYNEQFF.